The 9 T cell receptor beta chains presented below share a single source sample, sequenced in a study of Graves' ophthalmopathy and Graves' hyperthyroidism. Amplification of TCR beta CDR3 regions used RNA transcripts. Following a first-round RT-PCR that used HTBI primers, a second-round multiplex PCR was carried out. TCRdb recomputed calls from the multiplex PCR reads with MiXCR, one row per CDR3 protein. The top ten clones hold around 3.2% of a sample with approximately 380,000 distinct CDR3 sequences, 21% of them seen once. The sample comprised peripheral blood. These receptors were obtained from a woman between 18 and 30 years old with stable Graves' hyperthyroidism.

V and J are TRBV4-3 and TRBJ1-2, with 7 bases identical to TRBD1. Germline V CDR1 and CDR2: LGHNA, YSLEER. With 2 bases clipped from V and 7 bases from J, the junction kept 7 bases outside the gene matches. The CDR3 contains 14 residues. The CDR3 bases are TGCGCCAGCAGCCAACCCGACAGGGCCGGTGGCTACACCTTC. It translates to CASSQPDRAGGYTF.

This clonotype was seen ten or more times. At one of its ends the junction is not consistent with the germline gene, which may arise from a read error. This chain uses TRBV7-2 with TRBJ2-4, with a possible D match to TRBD1 (6 bases). CDR1 is SGHTA and CDR2 is FQGNSA in the germline V gene. The length of the CDR3 is 17 residues. The DNA for the CDR3 is TGTGCCAGCAGCTTAGGGGGGCTCGTCTCTCCCAAAAACATTAAGTACTTC. Translation gives CASSLGGLVSPKNIKYF.

The rearrangement uses TRBV6-2 or TRBV6-3 and TRBJ1-5, with 7 bases lining up with TRBD1. V lost 2 bases, J lost 6 bases, and 4 bases stayed unmatched. The length of the CDR3 is 14 residues. CDR1 and CDR2 (germline): MNHEY, SVGEGT. The CDR3 sequence: CASSYTGEAQPQHF. In DNA form, the CDR3 reads TGTGCCAGCAGTTACACAGGGGAGGCTCAGCCCCAGCATTTT.

Ten or more counts support this clonotype. CDR3 coding DNA: TGTGCCAGCAGTTTCTGGGGGGGCTATGGCTACACCTTC. It translates to CASSFWGGYGYTF. The rearrangement uses TRBV28 and TRBJ1-2; possible D gene TRBD1, 5 bases. Germline CDR1 and CDR2: MDHEN and SYDVKM. This CDR3 region has 13 residues. V was shortened by 3 bases and J by 4 bases, with 9 bases between the two germline ends.

This clonotype was picked up many times. The chain joins TRBV20-1 to TRBJ2-1, with 10 nucleotides matching TRBD2. This CDR3 is built from 13 residues. Trimming removed 1 base from V and 6 bases from J; junction bases left unmatched: 0. Per germline, CDR1 DFQATT and CDR2 SNEGSKA (reference sequence). The DNA of the CDR3 is TGCAGTGCTAGAGGACTAGCGGGCAATGAGCAGTTCTTC. Translating it yields CSARGLAGNEQFF.

This clonotype was counted once. The genes are TRBV5-5 and TRBJ1-3; D is unclear. The V end was cut by 1 base, the J end by 7 bases, with 6 bases between. Looked up from germline, CDR1 is SGHKS and CDR2 is YYEKEE (reference sequence). This CDR3 has 12 amino acids. The CDR3 bases are TGTGCCAGCAGCTTGTTGGGGAACACCATATATTTT. As protein: CASSLLGNTIYF.

Many counts were recorded for this clonotype. This chain connects TRBV6-2 or TRBV6-3 to TRBJ2-7, with D perhaps TRBD1 or TRBD2 (5 bases each). Germline-derived CDR1 and CDR2 are MNHEY and SVGEGT. This CDR3 is 14 amino acids long. V was pared by 2 bases and J by 5 bases, with 13 bases between. This CDR3 reads CASSYGGPQHEQYF. The CDR3 coding sequence is TGTGCCAGCAGTTACGGGGGACCCCAACACGAGCAGTACTTC.

This clonotype was seen only a few times. This sequence joins TRBV3-1 and TRBJ1-5, with D hard to call. The V end lost 3 bases, the J end lost 5 bases, and 11 bases lay between the germline ends. This CDR3 is 14 amino acids long. Germline V gene data show CDR1 as LGHDT and CDR2 as YNNKEL (reference sequence). CDR3 DNA: TGTGCCAGCAGCCATAAATCTAGGGATCAGCCCCAGCATTTT. Encoded protein: CASSHKSRDQPQHF.

This clonotype was detected many times. This CDR3 is CASRSGQSVREQYF. In DNA form, the CDR3 reads TGTGCCAGCAGATCGGGACAGAGCGTTCGGGAGCAGTACTTC. The chain has TRBV7-8 and TRBJ2-7, with 7 bases fitting TRBD1. The trim removed 6 bases at V and 7 bases at J, leaving 12 bases unmatched. The CDR3 spans 14 residues. The germline gives CDR1 SGHVS, CDR2 FQNEAQ.